This T cell receptor beta chain originates from a study of beta chain features in type 1 diabetes. Overall study findings and caveats: Shorter templates may be favored by PCR, equally so in patients and controls. Insertion counts at VDJ junctions were lower in type 1 diabetes patients, who also showed more deletions there. All four CD4+ subsets from Type 1 diabetes patients carried moderately but significantly shorter TCRB CDR3s.

Concerning this clone: Its antigen remains unknown.

CD45RO/CCR7/CD25/CD127/CD95/CD27 staining was used to isolate CD4+ naive, central memory, regulatory and stem cell-like memory cells by sorting. Expressed TCRB transcripts got sequenced, as all isolated RNA was reverse transcribed. Method: immunoSEQ multiplex PCR; TCRdb's copy keeps in-frame clones and lacks some. The sample carries a few hundred thousand clones, more than 15% recorded once. This CDR3 contains 14 residues. The V end lost 2 bases, the J end lost 2 bases, and 10 bases lay between the germline ends. Germline lookup yields CDR1 MDHEN and CDR2 SYDVKM. Sequencing input: naive CD4+ T cells from blood. The TCR originated in a man younger than 40 with type 1 diabetes. The chain recombines TRBV28 with TRBJ2-7, with no clear D. The CDR3 is CASSLMFTTYEQYF. The CDR3 bases are TGTGCCAGCAGTTTAATGTTCACGACCTACGAGCAGTACTTC. The variable domain in full, with the rest retrieved from reference TRBV28 and TRBJ2-7, is DVKVTQSSRYLVKRTGEKVFLECVQDMDHENMFWYRQDPGLGLRLIYFSYDVKMKEKGDIPEGYSVSREKKERFSLILESASTNQTSMYLCASSLMFTTYEQYFGPGTRLTVT.